A single sample is the source of the 9 T cell receptor beta chains below, sequenced in a study of identical twins. TCRdb ran MiXCR on the 5' RACE reads and lists one entry per CDR3 protein. The table records approximately 620,000 distinct CDR3 sequences, under 9% of them present only once. The sample was also linked to a second study, of yellow fever vaccine responses in identical twins.

Material for sequencing was PBMCs. The source is a woman under 30 in good health.

This clonotype was picked up many times. This chain connects TRBV5-1 to TRBJ2-7, with TRBD1 as a possible D gene (6 bases). The CDR3 has 12 residues. CDR1 and CDR2 from the germline V gene are SGHRS and YFSETQ. Trimming took off 2 bases at V and 7 bases at J, with 10 bases between the two ends. DNA for the CDR3: TGCGCCAGCAGCTTACAGGGTCTTGAGCAGTACTTC. Translating it yields CASSLQGLEQYF.

This clonotype was picked up many times. The chain carries TRBV12-3 or TRBV12-4 and TRBJ2-1; TRBD2 matches 10 bases. Trimming took 1 base from V and 8 from J; bases not matched to a gene: 5. CDR3 length: 15 residues. DNA for the CDR3: TGTGCCAGCAGTTTAGGTCTAGCGGGAGCCTATGAGCAGTTCTTC. Its translation is CASSLGLAGAYEQFF.

The chain carries TRBV7-9 and TRBJ1-4; D uncertain. This CDR3 has 15 residues. The germline V gene encodes CDR1 SEHNR and CDR2 FQNEAQ (reference sequence). Between the trimmed V and J ends, which lost 4 bases and 3 bases, there was a span of 12 bases. The CDR3 reads CASSYFGEPNEKLFF. CDR3 nucleotides: TGTGCCAGCAGCTACTTCGGGGAACCTAATGAAAAACTGTTTTTT.

The chain joins TRBV20-1 to TRBJ2-1; TRBD2 agrees at 10 bases. Trimming at V came to 0 bases and at J to 2 bases, leaving 7 bases not matched to a gene. The CDR3 runs to 17 residues. CDR1 and CDR2 from the germline V gene are DFQATT and SNEGSKA (reference sequence). In nucleotides, the CDR3 is TGCAGTGCTAGAGACCCCTGGACTAGCGGAACCTACAATGAGCAGTTCTTC. Translation: CSARDPWTSGTYNEQFF.

The table lists this clonotype with a few counts. The chain employs TRBV20-1 and TRBJ1-4; tentative D call: TRBD1 (5 bases). V lost 6 bases to trimming and J lost 8 bases, with 19 bases between them. Germline V gene lookup returns CDR1 DFQATT and CDR2 SNEGSKA (reference sequence). The CDR3 length is 14 residues. The CDR3 reads CSAMTALKTEKLFF. CDR3 bases: TGCAGTGCGATGACAGCACTCAAAACGGAAAAACTGTTTTTT.

At least ten counts were recorded for this clonotype. The chain is built from TRBV5-1 and TRBJ2-7; 11 bases match TRBD2. V dropped 4 bases and J dropped 3; count of bases not matched to a gene: 3. The V gene's germline CDR1 is SGHRS and CDR2 YFSETQ. The CDR3 length is 14 residues. The CDR3 sequence: CASSETSGSYEQYF. CDR3 bases: TGCGCCAGCAGCGAAACTAGCGGGAGCTACGAGCAGTACTTC.

This clonotype was found a few times. This rearrangement joins TRBV28 to TRBJ2-5; 9 bases align to TRBD2. The CDR3 consists of 15 residues. Germline loops: CDR1 MDHEN, CDR2 SYDVKM. The V and J ends lost 3 bases and 3 bases, in that order; junction bases with no gene match: 5. CDR3 DNA sequence: TGTGCCAGCAGTTTTCGCGGGGGGGCCGAAGAGACCCAGTACTTC. Translation: CASSFRGGAEETQYF.

This clonotype was seen a handful of times. This chain uses TRBV7-8 with TRBJ2-2; D is possibly TRBD1 (5 bases). This CDR3 comprises 15 residues. Trimming left V 2 bases short and J 0 bases short, with 7 bases between. Per germline, CDR1 SGHVS and CDR2 FQNEAQ. The CDR3 reads CASSLSQANTGELFF. CDR3 sequence (DNA): TGTGCCAGCAGCTTATCACAGGCGAACACCGGGGAGCTGTTTTTT.

This clonotype was seen repeatedly, ten times or more. The chain has TRBV4-3 and TRBJ1-5; 8 bases match TRBD1. CDR1 is LGHNA, CDR2 YSLEER, per germline. The CDR3 extends over 16 amino acids. With V trimmed by 0 bases and J by 6 bases, 7 bases remained unmatched. Here the CDR3 reads CASSQDTTGVSQPQHF. CDR3 DNA sequence: TGCGCCAGCAGCCAAGATACGACAGGGGTGAGTCAGCCCCAGCATTTT.